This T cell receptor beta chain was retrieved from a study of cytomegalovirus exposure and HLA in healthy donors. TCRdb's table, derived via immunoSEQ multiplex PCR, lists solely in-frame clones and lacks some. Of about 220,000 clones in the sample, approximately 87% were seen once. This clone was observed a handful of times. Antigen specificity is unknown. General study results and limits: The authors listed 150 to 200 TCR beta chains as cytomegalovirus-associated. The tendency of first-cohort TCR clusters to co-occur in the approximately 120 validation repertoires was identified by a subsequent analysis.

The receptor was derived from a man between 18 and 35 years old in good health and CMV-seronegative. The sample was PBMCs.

The CDR3 spells CASQLINEQFF. Here the CDR3 DNA reads TGTGCCAGCCAACTTATTAATGAGCAGTTCTTC. The V call is TRBV11-2, the J call TRBJ2-1, with D unclear. The germline V gene has CDR1 SGHAT and CDR2 FQNNGV. V dropped 8 bases and J dropped 7 bases, with 9 bases sitting between them. The CDR3 is 11 amino acids.